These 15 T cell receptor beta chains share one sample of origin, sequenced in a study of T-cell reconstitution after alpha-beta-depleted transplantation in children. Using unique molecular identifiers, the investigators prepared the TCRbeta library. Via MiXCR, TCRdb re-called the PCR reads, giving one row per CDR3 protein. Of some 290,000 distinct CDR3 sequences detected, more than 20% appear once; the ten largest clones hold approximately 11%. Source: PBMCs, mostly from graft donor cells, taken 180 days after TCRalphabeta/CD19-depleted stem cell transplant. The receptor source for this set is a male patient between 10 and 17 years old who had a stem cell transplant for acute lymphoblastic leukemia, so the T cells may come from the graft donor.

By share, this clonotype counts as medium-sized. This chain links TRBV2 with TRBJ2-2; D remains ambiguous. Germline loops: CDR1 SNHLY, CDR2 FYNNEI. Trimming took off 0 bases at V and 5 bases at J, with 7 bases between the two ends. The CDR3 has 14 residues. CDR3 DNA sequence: TGTGCCAGCAGTGAAGCGGACGGGACCGGGGAGCTGTTTTTT. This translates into CASSEADGTGELFF.

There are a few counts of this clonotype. The CDR3 reads CASSYDGTGYEQYF. The CDR3 region has the DNA TGTGCCAGCAGTTACGACGGGACAGGCTACGAGCAGTACTTC. The chain joins TRBV6-2 or TRBV6-3 to TRBJ2-7; 8 bases are shared with TRBD1. The CDR3 totals 14 residues. In germline, CDR1 is MNHEY, CDR2 SVGEGT. Unmatched junction bases numbered 3, after V lost 2 bases and J lost 3 bases.

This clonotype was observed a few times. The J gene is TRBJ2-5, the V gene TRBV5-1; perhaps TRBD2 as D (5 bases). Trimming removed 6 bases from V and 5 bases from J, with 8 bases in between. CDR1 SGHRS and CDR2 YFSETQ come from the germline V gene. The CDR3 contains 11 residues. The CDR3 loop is CASKLEETQYF. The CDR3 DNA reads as TGCGCCAGCAAACTAGAGGAGACCCAGTACTTC.

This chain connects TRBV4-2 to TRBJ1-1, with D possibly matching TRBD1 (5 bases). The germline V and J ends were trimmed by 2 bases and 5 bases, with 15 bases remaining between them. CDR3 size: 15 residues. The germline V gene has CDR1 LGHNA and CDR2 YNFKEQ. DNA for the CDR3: TGTGCCAGCAGCCAACAACAGGACGGGGGTACTGAAGCTTTCTTT. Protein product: CASSQQQDGGTEAFF.

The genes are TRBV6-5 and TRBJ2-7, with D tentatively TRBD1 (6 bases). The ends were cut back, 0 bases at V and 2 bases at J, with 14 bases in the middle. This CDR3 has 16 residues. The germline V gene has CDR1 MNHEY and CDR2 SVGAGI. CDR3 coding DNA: TGTGCCAGCAGTTACTCAGACGCACAGGGACCCTACGAGCAGTACTTC. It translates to CASSYSDAQGPYEQYF.

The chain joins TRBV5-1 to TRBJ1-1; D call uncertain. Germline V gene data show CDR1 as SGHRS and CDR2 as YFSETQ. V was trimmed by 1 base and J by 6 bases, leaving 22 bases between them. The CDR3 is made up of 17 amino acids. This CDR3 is CASSLSFAMAGNSEAFF. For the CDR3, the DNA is TGCGCCAGCAGCTTGTCTTTCGCCATGGCGGGAAACTCTGAAGCTTTCTTT.

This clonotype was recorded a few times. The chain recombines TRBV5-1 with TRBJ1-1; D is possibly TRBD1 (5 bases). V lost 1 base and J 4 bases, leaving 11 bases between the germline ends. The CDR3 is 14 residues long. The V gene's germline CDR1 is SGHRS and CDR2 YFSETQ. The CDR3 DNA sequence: TGCGCCAGCAGCTTGCGTCAGGGAAGCACTGAAGCTTTCTTT. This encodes CASSLRQGSTEAFF.

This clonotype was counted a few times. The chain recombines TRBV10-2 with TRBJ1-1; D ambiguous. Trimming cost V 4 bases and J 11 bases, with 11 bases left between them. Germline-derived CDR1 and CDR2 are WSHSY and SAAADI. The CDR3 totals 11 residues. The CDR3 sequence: CASSGGWQAFF. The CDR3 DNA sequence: TGCGCCAGCAGTGGAGGATGGCAGGCTTTCTTT.

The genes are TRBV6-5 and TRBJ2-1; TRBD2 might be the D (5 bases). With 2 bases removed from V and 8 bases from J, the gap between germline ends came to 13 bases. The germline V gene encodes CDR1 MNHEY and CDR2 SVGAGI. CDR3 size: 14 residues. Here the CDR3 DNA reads TGTGCCAGCAGTTACGAGGTAGGAGGCGATGAGCAGTTCTTC. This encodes CASSYEVGGDEQFF.

The CDR3: CASSPSIQGTYNEQFF. The CDR3 region has the DNA TGCGCCAGCAGCCCCTCTATACAGGGTACCTACAATGAGCAGTTCTTC. The chain combines TRBV5-1 with TRBJ2-1, with D perhaps TRBD1 (6 bases). Germline values: CDR1 SGHRS, CDR2 YFSETQ. The CDR3 is 16 residues long. V shed 4 bases and J shed 2 bases, with 16 bases lying between them.

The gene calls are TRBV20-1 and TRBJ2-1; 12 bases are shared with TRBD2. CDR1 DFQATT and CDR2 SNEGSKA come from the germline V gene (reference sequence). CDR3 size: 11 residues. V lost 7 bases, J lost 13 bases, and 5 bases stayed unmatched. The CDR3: CSVLAGGPQFF. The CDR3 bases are TGCAGTGTCCTAGCGGGAGGGCCTCAGTTCTTC.

The CDR3 protein is CASTSDGNYGYTF. The DNA for the CDR3 is TGTGCCAGCACATCGGACGGCAACTATGGCTACACCTTC. The V call is TRBV9, the J call TRBJ1-2; D unclear. V was pared by 6 bases and J by 2 bases, with 11 bases between. The CDR3 has 13 residues. The V gene's germline CDR1 is SGDLS and CDR2 YYNGEE.

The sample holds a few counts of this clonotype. CDR3 nucleotides: TGCGCCAGCAGCCAAGTAGGGCCCCAAGAGACCCAGTACTTC. Translation: CASSQVGPQETQYF. The V gene is TRBV4-1, the J gene TRBJ2-5; D is ambiguous. The CDR3 totals 14 residues. Germline CDR1 and CDR2: MGHRA and YSYEKL. The V end lost 1 base, the J end lost 1 base, and 7 bases lay between the germline ends.

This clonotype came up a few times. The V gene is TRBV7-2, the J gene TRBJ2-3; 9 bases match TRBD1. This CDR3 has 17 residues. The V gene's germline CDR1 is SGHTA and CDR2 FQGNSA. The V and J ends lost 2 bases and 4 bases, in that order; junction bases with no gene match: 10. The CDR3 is CASSLSDKGQGPDTQYF. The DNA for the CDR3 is TGTGCCAGCAGCTTAAGCGACAAGGGACAGGGCCCAGATACGCAGTATTTT.

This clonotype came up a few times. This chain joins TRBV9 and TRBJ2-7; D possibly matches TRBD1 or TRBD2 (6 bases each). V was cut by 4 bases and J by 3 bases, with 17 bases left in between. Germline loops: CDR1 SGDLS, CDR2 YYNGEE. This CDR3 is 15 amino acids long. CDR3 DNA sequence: TGTGCCAGCAGCTCGGGCGGGACACTTCTCTACGAGCAGTACTTC. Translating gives CASSSGGTLLYEQYF.